One and the same sample provided the 5 T cell receptor beta chains below, sequenced in a study of molecular identifiers for immune sequencing clone quantification. TCRdb reanalysed the PCR reads using MiXCR and keeps one entry per CDR3 protein. The data hold 45,000 to 60,000 distinct CDR3 sequences, with roughly a third observed a single time. Material: naive CD8+ T cells from blood, with Jurkat cell RNA spiked in. Specified subset: FACS-sorted CD8+CD4-CCR7+CD45RA+ naive T cells. These receptors were collected from a human donor in good health. Some libraries in this study had Jurkat cell RNA spiked in.

Notes on this clonotype: A much larger clone differs from this one at a single base, so this may be a read error. The chain recombines TRBV13 with TRBJ2-3; D is perhaps TRBD2 (6 bases). Germline V gene data show CDR1 as PRHDT and CDR2 as FYEKMQ (reference sequence). The ends were cut back, 5 bases at V and 2 bases at J, with 17 bases in the middle. The CDR3 loop spans 16 amino acids. CDR3 in DNA: TGTGCCAGCAGCGCAGGAGGGCCTAGAGTCACAGATACGCAGTATTTT. Translating gives CASSAGGPRVTDTQYF. The complete variable domain, with remaining parts taken from reference TRBV13 and TRBJ2-3, reads AAGVIQSPRHLIKEKRETATLKCYPIPRHDTVYWYQQGPGQDPQFLISFYEKMQSDKGSIPDRFSAQQFSDYHSELNMSSLELGDSALYFCASSAGGPRVTDTQYFGPGTRLTVL.

Only a few counts were recorded for this clonotype. The V gene is TRBV28, the J gene TRBJ2-7, with D uncertain. The CDR3 spans 16 residues. The germline gives CDR1 MDHEN, CDR2 SYDVKM. V lost 6 bases to trimming and J lost 2 bases, with 20 bases between them. DNA for the CDR3: TGTGCCAGCAGCACCCCCCCTGGTCAGCCGACCTACGAGCAGTACTTC. Translated: CASSTPPGQPTYEQYF.

This clonotype was recorded a few times. The CDR3 reads CSARDAGVAGVSDTQYF. The CDR3 DNA sequence: TGCAGTGCTAGAGATGCCGGGGTAGCGGGAGTTTCAGATACGCAGTATTTT. The gene calls are TRBV20-1 and TRBJ2-3; TRBD2 agrees at 9 bases. The V gene end was trimmed by 0 bases and the J gene end by 4 bases; junction bases not matched to a gene: 11. CDR3 length: 17 amino acids. Per the germline V gene, CDR1 is DFQATT and CDR2 is SNEGSKA (reference sequence).

CDR3 sequence reads: CASSLVMTSGKANEQFF. As DNA, the CDR3 is TGTGCCAGCAGTTTAGTCATGACTAGCGGGAAAGCGAATGAGCAGTTCTTC. V usage is TRBV12-3 or TRBV12-4 and J usage is TRBJ2-1; 11 bases are a match to TRBD2. CDR3 size: 17 residues. V trimming: 1 base; J trimming: 7 bases; junction bases outside the gene matches: 9.

CDR3 in DNA: TGCAGTGCTAGAGATCGGCTAGCCCTCTCCTACGAGCAGTACTTC. Protein sequence: CSARDRLALSYEQYF. The rearrangement joins TRBV20-1 to TRBJ2-7; D is possibly TRBD2 (5 bases). The V end was cut by 0 bases, the J end by 0 bases, with 12 bases between. The CDR3 spans 15 residues. Germline V gene lookup returns CDR1 DFQATT and CDR2 SNEGSKA (reference sequence).